A single TCR beta chain is shown here with its context. The target antigen is unknown. TCRdb independently ran MiXCR on the 5' RACE reads; one entry per CDR3 protein. The sample records around 390,000 distinct CDR3 sequences, approximately 20% being singletons. The junction had 10 bases not matched to a gene; V was cut back by 4 bases and J by 5 bases. The CDR3 is 16 residues long. CDR1 and CDR2 (germline): SGHTA, FQGNSA. The source of the sample is a study of CD8 T cells in ankylosing spondylitis. Whole-study results and caveats: Made up of eight highly homologous variants, a TCR beta motif appeared characteristic of ankylosing spondylitis blood. There were earlier reports of some motif variants in reactive arthritis synovial fluid and blood.

V gene TRBV7-2 combines with J gene TRBJ2-5, with 10 positions matching TRBD2. This TCR derives from a male donor with ankylosing spondylitis. Sequenced: blood, either unsorted or a sorted T cell fraction (not recorded which). The CDR3 bases are TGTGCCAGCAGCTCCCGAGCTAGCGGGAGTCGGGAGACCCAGTACTTC. As protein: CASSSRASGSRETQYF.